The 27 T cell receptor beta chains below come from one sample, sequenced in a study of control samples from healthy donors and cancer patients. The method was immunoSEQ multiplex PCR; TCRdb's version includes in-frame clones alone and lacks a portion of them. This sample has 15,000 to 20,000 clones, with about 85% found just once. The sequencing sample was made of PBMCs. The source of these receptors is a woman between 70 and 85 years old with lung cancer.

The genes are TRBV4-1 and TRBJ1-1, with a possible D match to TRBD1 (5 bases). This CDR3 region has 17 residues. Germline-derived CDR1 and CDR2 are MGHRA and YSYEKL. Trimming removed 4 bases from V and 3 bases from J, with 21 bases in between. The CDR3 sequence is CASSPEGRSMRDTEAFF. The CDR3 DNA is TGCGCCAGCAGCCCCGAGGGACGAAGTATGAGGGACACTGAAGCTTTCTTT.

CDR3 DNA sequence: TGCAGTGCTAGTGGGGGGTCGGCGAGAAAGGGTACGCAGTATTTT. This translates into CSASGGSARKGTQYF. The chain employs TRBV20-1 and TRBJ2-3; weak D call: TRBD2 (6 bases). Germline V gene data show CDR1 as DFQATT and CDR2 as SNEGSKA (reference sequence). The CDR3 consists of 15 residues. V lost 3 bases and J 8 bases, leaving 21 bases between the germline ends.

J is TRBJ2-7 and V is TRBV30; 7 bases match TRBD2. The CDR3 totals 14 residues. Germline V lookup: CDR1 GTSNPN, CDR2 SVGIG (reference sequence). Losses at the gene ends were 3 bases for V and 4 bases for J; bases not matched to a gene: 9. The DNA for the CDR3 is TGTGCCTGGAGGCTAGGTGCGGGAGAGTACGAGCAGTACTTC. Its translation is CAWRLGAGEYEQYF. The whole variable domain, filled in from reference TRBV30 and TRBJ2-7, reads SQTIHQWPATLVQPVGSPLSLECTVEGTSNPNLYWYRQAAGRGLQLLFYSVGIGQISSEVPQNLSASRPQDRQFILSSKKLLLSDSGFYLCAWRLGAGEYEQYFGPGTRLTVT.

The V call is TRBV5-5, the J call TRBJ2-5; D unresolved. This CDR3 is built from 13 residues. Germline assignment: CDR1 SGHKS and CDR2 YYEKEE (reference sequence). V dropped 4 bases and J dropped 6 bases, with 13 bases sitting between them. The CDR3 sequence: CASSGDWVQTQYF. In DNA, the CDR3 is TGTGCCAGCAGCGGAGACTGGGTGCAGACCCAGTACTTC.

The rearrangement uses TRBV2 and TRBJ1-5; TRBD1 matches 10 bases. The CDR3 has 14 amino acids. CDR1 is SNHLY, CDR2 FYNNEI, per germline. V lost 8 bases to trimming and J lost 5 bases; unmatched junction nucleotides: 6. The CDR3 is CASSQGTGDQPQHF. The CDR3 DNA is TGTGCCAGCTCCCAGGGGACAGGGGATCAGCCCCAGCATTTT.

This sequence joins TRBV10-1 and TRBJ2-3, with 10 bases that match TRBD2. Germline CDR1 is WNHNN and CDR2 is SYGVQD (reference sequence). The CDR3 contains 15 residues. V shed 6 bases and J 7 bases; nucleotides not matched to a gene: 10. The CDR3 bases are TGCGCCAGCAGCAAGCGGGAGGGCCCGGAGAATACGCAGTATTTT. This sequence encodes CASSKREGPENTQYF.

The gene calls are TRBV24-1 and TRBJ2-7; D possibly matches TRBD1 or TRBD2 (5 bases each). CDR3 length equals 14 residues. V lost 4 bases to trimming and J lost 4 bases, with 13 bases between them. CDR1 is KGHDR and CDR2 is SFDVKD in the germline V gene. The CDR3 protein is CATSDRDGGYEQYF. In DNA, the CDR3 is TGTGCCACCAGTGACCGGGACGGTGGGTACGAGCAGTACTTC.

The chain employs TRBV2 and TRBJ1-2; tentative D call: TRBD1 (5 bases). Trimming pared 3 bases from V and 0 bases from J, leaving 14 bases between. CDR3 size: 16 residues. CDR1 and CDR2 from the germline V gene are SNHLY and FYNNEI. The CDR3 DNA follows: TGTGCCAGCAGTGAGGGGGGGAAGGCTTCTAACTATGGCTACACCTTC. Translation: CASSEGGKASNYGYTF. Together with reference TRBV2 and TRBJ1-2, the CDR3 gives the full variable domain: EPEVTQTPSHQVTQMGQEVILRCVPISNHLYFYWYRQILGQKVEFLVSFYNNEISEKSEIFDDQFSVERPDGSNFTLKIRSTKLEDSAMYFCASSEGGKASNYGYTFGSGTRLTVV.

This chain joins TRBV19 and TRBJ1-3; 7 bases line up with TRBD1. Germline lookup yields CDR1 LNHDA and CDR2 SQIVND (reference sequence). The CDR3 length is 18 residues. V was pared by 4 bases and J by 0 bases, with 12 bases of the junction left unmatched. The CDR3 DNA sequence: TGTGCCAGTAGTACCACCGGACAGGCTTACCTCTCTGGAAACACCATATATTTT. Protein product: CASSTTGQAYLSGNTIYF.

This rearrangement joins TRBV7-9 to TRBJ2-5; 9 bases line up with TRBD2. The CDR3 length is 15 residues. In germline, CDR1 is SEHNR, CDR2 FQNEAQ (reference sequence). Trimming removed 5 bases from V and 5 bases from J; junction bases left unmatched: 9. The CDR3 region has the DNA TGTGCCAGCAGCAGAATAGCGGGAGACTCTGAGACCCAGTACTTC. Its protein product is CASSRIAGDSETQYF.

The J gene is TRBJ2-4, the V gene TRBV28; D not certain. The CDR3 is 13 amino acids. In germline, CDR1 is MDHEN, CDR2 SYDVKM. The germline V and J ends were trimmed by 1 base and 1 base, with 2 bases remaining between them. CDR3 sequence: CASSLLAKNIQYF. The CDR3 coding sequence is TGTGCCAGCAGTTTATTGGCCAAAAACATTCAGTACTTC.

The CDR3 sequence: CASSPSDRGYGWTEAFF. For the CDR3, the DNA is TGTGCCAGCAGCCCATCGGACAGGGGATACGGATGGACTGAAGCTTTCTTT. The chain recombines TRBV7-8 with TRBJ1-1; 9 nucleotides align to TRBD1. The J segment lost 5 bases and the V segment lost 5 bases, leaving 15 bases of the junction unmatched. The CDR3 runs 17 residues. CDR1 is SGHVS, CDR2 FQNEAQ, per germline.

J is TRBJ1-1 and V is TRBV6-6; D is undetermined. Trimming removed 2 bases from V and 3 bases from J, with 13 bases in between. The CDR3 contains 15 residues. Per germline, CDR1 MNHNY and CDR2 SVGAGI (reference sequence). CDR3 DNA: TGTGCCAGCAGTTACAAGCTGGGGAGGTACACTGAAGCTTTCTTT. Translated: CASSYKLGRYTEAFF.

The chain links TRBV2 to TRBJ2-1; 10 bases are shared with TRBD2. V gave up 5 bases and J gave up 7 bases; unmatched junction bases: 14. The germline V gene encodes CDR1 SNHLY and CDR2 FYNNEI. This CDR3 has 17 amino acids. The CDR3 loop is CASSLSSGRAGRNEQFF. Here the CDR3 DNA reads TGTGCCAGCAGTCTATCCAGCGGGAGGGCCGGGAGGAATGAGCAGTTCTTC.

The V call is TRBV28, the J call TRBJ1-5; tentatively, D is TRBD1 (6 bases). V gave up 6 bases and J gave up 0 bases, with 15 bases separating them. The length of the CDR3 is 16 residues. Looked up from germline, CDR1 is MDHEN and CDR2 is SYDVKM. CDR3 amino acids: CASRQLRTVSNQPQHF. In nucleotides, the CDR3 is TGTGCCAGCAGACAACTACGGACAGTTAGCAATCAGCCCCAGCATTTT.

The chain combines TRBV9 with TRBJ1-3; tentative D call: TRBD1 (5 bases). The CDR3 runs to 16 residues. The V end was cut by 0 bases, the J end by 2 bases, with 12 bases between. CDR1 SGDLS and CDR2 YYNGEE come from the germline V gene. Here the CDR3 DNA reads TGTGCCAGCAGCGTAGATGGGGGGATAGCTGGAAACACCATATATTTT. Translating gives CASSVDGGIAGNTIYF.

The rearrangement links TRBV7-2 to TRBJ1-5; D is ambiguous. The germline V gene has CDR1 SGHTA and CDR2 FQGNSA. The CDR3 runs 15 residues. Trimming pared 5 bases from V and 3 bases from J, leaving 14 bases between. The CDR3 nucleotides read TGTGCCAGCAGCATAACGGGCGTAAACAATCAGCCCCAGCATTTT. This codes for CASSITGVNNQPQHF.

V is TRBV18 and J is TRBJ2-5, with TRBD1 as a possible D gene (7 bases). In germline, CDR1 is KGHSH, CDR2 LQKENI. The CDR3 extends over 15 amino acids. The V end lost 0 bases, the J end lost 5 bases, and 13 bases lay between the germline ends. The CDR3 DNA follows: TGTGCCAGCTCACCACCAGGAGGGGGCAGGGAGACCCAGTACTTC. Protein sequence: CASSPPGGGRETQYF.

The J gene is TRBJ2-2, the V gene TRBV9; D is ambiguous. Germline CDR1 and CDR2: SGDLS and YYNGEE. V was pared by 6 bases and J by 3 bases, with 9 bases between. The CDR3 runs 13 residues. This CDR3 reads CASNRVDTGELFF. As DNA, the CDR3 is TGTGCCAGCAATCGGGTTGACACCGGGGAGCTGTTTTTT.

The J gene is TRBJ2-7, the V gene TRBV7-2, with 8 bases identical to TRBD1. There are 15 residues in the CDR3. J gave up 2 bases and V 5 bases, and 8 bases lay outside the gene matches. In germline, CDR1 is SGHTA, CDR2 FQGNSA. The CDR3 coding sequence is TGTGCCAGCAGCCTAGGACAGGGTGCCACCTACGAGCAGTACTTC. Translating gives CASSLGQGATYEQYF.

This chain joins TRBV20-1 and TRBJ2-3; D not certain. The germline CDR1 and CDR2 sequences are DFQATT and SNEGSKA (reference sequence). Trimming removed 2 bases from V and 3 bases from J, with 3 bases in between. The CDR3 spans 11 residues. CDR3: CSARKTDTQYF. In DNA, the CDR3 is TGCAGTGCTAGAAAGACAGATACGCAGTATTTT.

The chain is built from TRBV24-1 and TRBJ2-3, with D perhaps TRBD1 (5 bases). CDR3 length equals 17 residues. CDR1 and CDR2 from the germline V gene are KGHDR and SFDVKD. Deletions cut 2 bases from V and 1 base from J, with 15 bases between. CDR3 amino acids: CATSDWGSVAGTDTQYF. The CDR3 region has the DNA TGTGCCACCAGTGATTGGGGCAGTGTCGCGGGCACAGATACGCAGTATTTT.

The chain uses TRBV20-1 and TRBJ2-1, with TRBD2 matching 16 bases. Trimming cost V 3 bases and J 13 bases; bases outside gene matches: 9. CDR1 and CDR2 (germline): DFQATT, SNEGSKA (reference sequence). The CDR3 contains 15 residues. The CDR3 nucleotides are TGCAGTGCTAGTGAACCCGGGACTAGCGGGAGGGTTCAGTTCTTC. It is translated as CSASEPGTSGRVQFF.

The chain uses TRBV3-1 (or the pseudogene TRBV3-2) and TRBJ1-1; D remains unclear. The CDR3 contains 12 residues. Germline V gives CDR1 LGHDT, CDR2 YNNKEL (reference sequence). V lost 4 bases, J lost 5 bases, and 8 bases lay in between. The CDR3 region has the DNA TGTGCCAGCAGCCTCGGGTGGACTGAAGCTTTCTTT. Protein sequence: CASSLGWTEAFF.

The chain couples TRBV24-1 to TRBJ2-3; D perhaps matches TRBD1 (6 bases). Trimming removed 4 bases from V and 1 base from J, with 11 bases in between. This CDR3 has 15 residues. Germline V gene lookup returns CDR1 KGHDR and CDR2 SFDVKD. The CDR3 DNA reads TGTGCCACCAGTGACCCCGGACAGCGCACAGATACGCAGTATTTT. Amino acid sequence: CATSDPGQRTDTQYF.

The chain combines TRBV5-1 with TRBJ2-1, with 9 bases lining up with TRBD1. V was pared by 4 bases and J by 0 bases, with 2 bases of the junction left unmatched. Germline assignment: CDR1 SGHRS and CDR2 YFSETQ. CDR3 length: 15 residues. CDR3 DNA: TGCGCCAGCAGCGCGACAGGGGGCTCCTACAATGAGCAGTTCTTC. It is translated as CASSATGGSYNEQFF.

The V gene is TRBV3-1 (or the pseudogene TRBV3-2), the J gene TRBJ2-7; D gene unclear. From germline, CDR1 is LGHDT and CDR2 YNNKEL (reference sequence). The CDR3 has 14 amino acids. Trimming took 1 base from V and 6 from J, leaving 13 bases between them. The CDR3 coding sequence is TGTGCCAGCAGCCAAGTGGTGTTCCCTGGCGAGCAGTACTTC. Its protein product is CASSQVVFPGEQYF.